Each of the 30 T cell receptor beta chains below was sequenced from the same sample in a study of shared clonotypes between healthy human individuals. Assay: immunoSEQ multiplex PCR; the TCRdb copy retains only in-frame clones and omits some. This repertoire shows 2,500,000 or so clones, around 93% found once; its top ten account for 0.3% to 0.4%. The sample comprised naive CD4+ T cells from PBMCs. The subset here: CD45RA+ positively selected. These receptors all stem from a man younger than 35 in good health. Some clones in this sample may be carry-over from other donors' samples.

The chain uses TRBV7-9 and TRBJ2-5, with a tentative D call TRBD1 (5 bases). The CDR3 is made up of 14 amino acids. V shed 0 bases and J shed 5 bases, with 10 bases lying between them. CDR1 SEHNR and CDR2 FQNEAQ come from the germline V gene (reference sequence). In DNA form, the CDR3 reads TGTGCCAGCAGCTTAGCGGGCAGGGTGGAGACCCAGTACTTC. It yields the protein CASSLAGRVETQYF.

The J gene is TRBJ1-4, the V gene TRBV27; 8 nucleotides agree with TRBD1. The germline gives CDR1 MNHEY, CDR2 SMNVEV (reference sequence). The V segment lost 5 bases and the J segment 8 bases; nucleotides outside the gene matches: 13. The CDR3 is made up of 16 amino acids. CDR3 residues: CASSLWTGFGAEKLFF. The CDR3 DNA reads TGTGCCAGCAGTCTCTGGACAGGGTTTGGGGCGGAAAAACTGTTTTTT.

This chain joins TRBV27 and TRBJ1-6; tentative D call: TRBD1 (6 bases). V lost 8 bases and J lost 7, with 15 bases in between. CDR3 length: 14 residues. Germline assignment: CDR1 MNHEY and CDR2 SMNVEV (reference sequence). CDR3 bases: TGTGCCAGCGGATACAGGGACCCCAATTCACCCCTCCACTTT. Its translation is CASGYRDPNSPLHF.

The chain has TRBV2 and TRBJ1-2; maybe TRBD1 (5 bases). V was trimmed by 2 bases and J by 3 bases, leaving 13 bases between them. Per germline, CDR1 SNHLY and CDR2 FYNNEI. The CDR3 covers 15 residues. CDR3 residues: CASSESERGDYGYTF. The CDR3 coding sequence is TGTGCCAGCAGTGAATCGGAGAGGGGAGACTATGGCTACACCTTC.

This chain uses TRBV7-2 with TRBJ1-3, with D maybe TRBD1 (6 bases). The V end lost 5 bases, the J end lost 5 bases, and 16 bases lay between the germline ends. Germline CDR1 SGHTA, CDR2 FQGNSA. The CDR3 is 15 amino acids. In DNA, the CDR3 is TGTGCCAGCAGCGCAAACAGGGATTCAAGAAACACCATATATTTT. This sequence encodes CASSANRDSRNTIYF.

This clone appeared a single time. The rearrangement links TRBV7-2 to TRBJ2-7; D tentatively fits TRBD1 or TRBD2 (6 bases each). The CDR3 contains 14 residues. Germline V gives CDR1 SGHTA, CDR2 FQGNSA. Trimming removed 3 bases at V and 2 bases at J, with 11 bases between. CDR3 residues: CASSFRGGTYEQYF. The CDR3 nucleotides are TGTGCCAGCAGCTTCAGGGGAGGAACCTACGAGCAGTACTTC. Drawing the rest from reference TRBV7-2 and TRBJ2-7, the complete variable domain is GAGVSQSPSNKVTEKGKDVELRCDPISGHTALYWYRQSLGQGLEFLIYFQGNSAPDKSGLPSDRFSAERTGGSVSTLTIQRTQQEDSAVYLCASSFRGGTYEQYFGPGTRLTVT.

The chain employs TRBV5-1 and TRBJ2-4; 7 positions agree with TRBD1. The CDR3 is made up of 15 amino acids. With V trimmed by 4 bases and J by 4 bases, 8 bases remained unmatched. CDR1 is SGHRS, CDR2 YFSETQ, per germline. The CDR3 spells CASSGTGEIKNIQYF. The CDR3, as DNA: TGCGCCAGCAGCGGCACAGGGGAAATAAAAAACATTCAGTACTTC.

The rearrangement uses TRBV19 and TRBJ2-7; tentative D call: TRBD2 (6 bases). Germline loops: CDR1 LNHDA, CDR2 SQIVND (reference sequence). The CDR3 spans 11 residues. The CDR3 spells CDTGTFYEQYF. The CDR3 nucleotides read TGTGATACCGGGACTTTCTACGAGCAGTACTTC.

V gene TRBV6-6 combines with J gene TRBJ2-2; no definite D call. The CDR3 has 12 amino acids. V was shortened by 6 bases and J by 10 bases, with 12 bases between the two germline ends. In germline, CDR1 is MNHNY, CDR2 SVGAGI (reference sequence). This CDR3 is CASRYALEELFF. Written as DNA, the CDR3 is TGTGCCAGCAGATATGCCCTCGAGGAGCTGTTTTTT.

This clone was detected only a few times. The chain employs TRBV5-4 and TRBJ1-2; possibly TRBD1 for D (6 bases). Germline values: CDR1 SGHNT, CDR2 YYREEE (reference sequence). This CDR3 is 12 amino acids long. V lost 4 bases and J 8 bases, leaving 12 bases between the germline ends. The CDR3 nucleotides are TGTGCCAGCAGCCTGGACAGCGCGGGCTACACCTTC. Translation: CASSLDSAGYTF.

V gene TRBV11-2 combines with J gene TRBJ2-1, with a tentative D call TRBD2 (6 bases). Germline CDR1 reads SGHAT; CDR2 reads FQNNGV. V dropped 4 bases and J dropped 10 bases, with 23 bases sitting between them. CDR3 length: 16 amino acids. The CDR3 sequence is CASSSTRGGRSTEQFF. CDR3 DNA: TGTGCCAGCAGCTCCACGCGGGGCGGGCGGTCAACCGAGCAGTTCTTC.

This clone was counted only a few times. The chain has TRBV15 and TRBJ1-2; maybe TRBD1 (6 bases). V shed 4 bases and J shed 4 bases, with 13 bases lying between them. Germline loops: CDR1 LNHNV, CDR2 YYDKDF (reference sequence). There are 14 residues in the CDR3. The DNA for the CDR3 is TGTGCCACCAGCATCGGACAGCCTTTCTATGGCTACACCTTC. Translation: CATSIGQPFYGYTF.

V gene TRBV7-9 combines with J gene TRBJ2-7, with a possible D match to TRBD2 (6 bases). Germline values: CDR1 SEHNR, CDR2 FQNEAQ (reference sequence). The V and J ends lost 6 bases and 0 bases respectively, with 21 bases between them. This CDR3 is 17 amino acids long. The CDR3 region has the DNA TGTGCCAGCAGTCCCCAAACCCAATTAGCGGTCTCCTACGAGCAGTACTTC. Protein product: CASSPQTQLAVSYEQYF.

V and J are TRBV27 and TRBJ1-5, with 8 bases fitting TRBD1. After removal of 0 bases from V and 6 bases from J, the junction contained 13 bases not matched to a gene. Germline CDR1 and CDR2: MNHEY and SMNVEV (reference sequence). The CDR3 consists of 18 residues. CDR3 nucleotides: TGTGCCAGCAGTTTATCGGTTCGTCGGGACAGGAGTTCTCAGCCCCAGCATTTT. Translated: CASSLSVRRDRSSQPQHF.

V is TRBV5-6 and J is TRBJ1-5; D is undetermined. Germline CDR1 is SGHDT and CDR2 is YYEEEE. The CDR3 totals 17 residues. V dropped 4 bases and J dropped 1 base, with 18 bases sitting between them. The CDR3 DNA sequence: TGTGCCAGCAGCCCCTACGCCCAGGCCGGGAGCAATCAGCCCCAGCATTTT. This gives the protein CASSPYAQAGSNQPQHF.

The chain combines TRBV27 with TRBJ2-5; TRBD2 might be the D (6 bases). The V gene lost 7 bases and the J gene lost 1 base, with 19 bases spanning the gap. The CDR3 consists of 16 residues. CDR1 is MNHEY and CDR2 is SMNVEV in the germline V gene (reference sequence). CDR3 amino acids: CASTQMGRGGQETQYF. DNA for the CDR3: TGTGCCAGCACCCAGATGGGAAGGGGAGGCCAAGAGACCCAGTACTTC.

The chain links TRBV6-1 to TRBJ2-1; TRBD2 matches at 9 bases. The CDR3 runs to 14 residues. Germline-derived CDR1 and CDR2 are MNHNS and SASEGT. V was clipped by 3 bases and J by 6 bases; unmatched bases: 3. The CDR3 nucleotides are TGTGCCAGCAGTGAGCGGGAGGGCCTCAATGAGCAGTTCTTC. This sequence encodes CASSEREGLNEQFF.

This chain links TRBV7-3 with TRBJ2-5, with D perhaps assigned TRBD1 or TRBD2 (6 bases each). The length of the CDR3 is 15 residues. Trimming removed 5 bases at V and 4 bases at J, with 17 bases between. Germline assignment: CDR1 SGHTA and CDR2 FQGTGA. Written as DNA, the CDR3 is TGTGCCAGCAGCCCGGGACCGAGGGGGGCAGAGACCCAGTACTTC. It is translated as CASSPGPRGAETQYF.

The chain joins TRBV11-1 to TRBJ2-1; D unresolved. This CDR3 comprises 14 residues. Trimming took 6 bases from V and 0 from J, leaving 9 bases between them. Germline V gene data show CDR1 as SGHAT and CDR2 as FQDESV (reference sequence). Here the CDR3 reads CASSLTASYNEQFF. The CDR3 bases are TGTGCCAGCAGTTTGACTGCCTCCTACAATGAGCAGTTCTTC.

The V and J genes are TRBV5-6 and TRBJ1-5, with D unclear. V was trimmed by 0 bases and J by 1 base, leaving 8 bases between them. The germline V gene has CDR1 SGHDT and CDR2 YYEEEE. This CDR3 is 15 amino acids long. Here the CDR3 DNA reads TGTGCCAGCAGCTTGGGGGTAGGGAGCAATCAGCCCCAGCATTTT. As protein: CASSLGVGSNQPQHF.

On this clone: Other DNA sequences from this sample encode an identical CDR3 as well. In nucleotides, the CDR3 is TGTGCCAGTAGCCCAAGCTCTGGAAACACCATATATTTT. As protein: CASSPSSGNTIYF. The J gene is TRBJ1-3, the V gene TRBV19; D is ambiguous. Trimming removed 6 bases from V and 0 bases from J, with 6 bases in between. CDR3 length equals 13 residues. In germline, CDR1 is LNHDA, CDR2 SQIVND (reference sequence).

To note about this clone: An end of the junction differs from the germline gene, which may be a read error. CDR3 coding DNA: TGTGCCAGCAGCCTAGCGGGGCTGTCCTACAATGAGCAGTTCTTC. Translation gives CASSLAGLSYNEQFF. This chain joins TRBV7-6 and TRBJ2-1, with 9 bases identical to TRBD2. The CDR3 consists of 15 residues. Germline CDR1 SGHVS, CDR2 FNYEAQ.

The chain recombines TRBV19 with TRBJ2-7; no reliable D call. The CDR3 contains 13 residues. Trimming removed 4 bases at V and 0 bases at J, with 7 bases between. In germline, CDR1 is LNHDA, CDR2 SQIVND (reference sequence). The CDR3 loop is CASSTGGSYEQYF. For the CDR3, the DNA is TGTGCCAGTAGTACCGGCGGCTCCTACGAGCAGTACTTC. Filled out from reference TRBV19 and TRBJ2-7, the complete variable domain reads DGGITQSPKYLFRKEGQNVTLSCEQNLNHDAMYWYRQDPGQGLRLIYYSQIVNDFQKGDIAEGYSVSREKKESFPLTVTSAQKNPTAFYLCASSTGGSYEQYFGPGTRLTVT.

This clone was detected a few times. The rearrangement joins TRBV27 to TRBJ1-1, with D uncertain. Germline V gene data show CDR1 as MNHEY and CDR2 as SMNVEV (reference sequence). The CDR3 length is 13 residues. Trimming pared 6 bases from V and 1 base from J, leaving 9 bases between. CDR3 nucleotide sequence: TGTGCCAGCAGGTCCTCGGGGAACACTGAAGCTTTCTTT. Translating it yields CASRSSGNTEAFF.

The chain joins TRBV18 to TRBJ1-4, with 8 positions matching TRBD1. CDR1 is KGHSH and CDR2 is LQKENI in the germline V gene. V was clipped by 3 bases and J by 6 bases; unmatched bases: 6. This CDR3 has 15 amino acids. CDR3: CASSPAGTGYEKLFF. CDR3 nucleotides: TGTGCCAGCTCACCCGCCGGGACAGGCTATGAAAAACTGTTTTTT.

This chain links TRBV18 with TRBJ1-1; the D gene is possibly TRBD1 (6 bases). The CDR3 has 13 amino acids. The V end was cut by 10 bases, the J end by 4 bases, with 16 bases between. Germline-derived CDR1 and CDR2 are KGHSH and LQKENI. CDR3 nucleotide sequence: TGTGCCACTCGCGGGGGAGGGGGCACTGAAGCTTTCTTT. It translates to CATRGGGGTEAFF.

The rearrangement uses TRBV11-2 and TRBJ2-7; 11 positions match TRBD2. In germline, CDR1 is SGHAT, CDR2 FQNNGV. V shed 4 bases, J shed 7 bases, and the junction held 6 bases outside the gene matches. CDR3 length: 14 amino acids. The CDR3 coding sequence is TGTGCCAGCAGCTCTACTAGCGGGAGAATGGAGCAGTACTTC. It translates to CASSSTSGRMEQYF.

V gene TRBV2 combines with J gene TRBJ2-7; D unresolved. This CDR3 comprises 14 residues. The V and J ends lost 6 bases and 0 bases respectively, with 12 bases between them. Germline V gene sequence: CDR1 SNHLY, CDR2 FYNNEI. CDR3: CASRTDASSYEQYF. The CDR3 region has the DNA TGTGCCAGCAGAACCGACGCCTCCTCCTACGAGCAGTACTTC. Using reference TRBV2 and TRBJ2-7 for the parts outside the CDR3, the full variable domain is EPEVTQTPSHQVTQMGQEVILRCVPISNHLYFYWYRQILGQKVEFLVSFYNNEISEKSEIFDDQFSVERPDGSNFTLKIRSTKLEDSAMYFCASRTDASSYEQYFGPGTRLTVT.

The chain uses TRBV2 and TRBJ1-1, with 7 nucleotides matching TRBD1. The germline V gene encodes CDR1 SNHLY and CDR2 FYNNEI. Germline trimming cut 6 bases from V and 2 bases from J; bases unmatched to any gene: 9. This CDR3 spans 15 amino acids. This CDR3 is CASRSRQGGNTEAFF. CDR3 sequence (DNA): TGTGCCAGCAGATCCAGACAGGGTGGAAACACTGAAGCTTTCTTT.

This rearrangement joins TRBV25-1 to TRBJ2-5; 11 positions match TRBD2. The CDR3 contains 16 residues. Trimming removed 3 bases from V and 5 bases from J; junction bases left unmatched: 8. The V gene's germline CDR1 is MGHDK and CDR2 SYGVNS. The chain's CDR3 is CASSDFSGRARETQYF. The CDR3, as DNA: TGTGCCAGCAGTGACTTTAGCGGGAGGGCCAGGGAGACCCAGTACTTC.